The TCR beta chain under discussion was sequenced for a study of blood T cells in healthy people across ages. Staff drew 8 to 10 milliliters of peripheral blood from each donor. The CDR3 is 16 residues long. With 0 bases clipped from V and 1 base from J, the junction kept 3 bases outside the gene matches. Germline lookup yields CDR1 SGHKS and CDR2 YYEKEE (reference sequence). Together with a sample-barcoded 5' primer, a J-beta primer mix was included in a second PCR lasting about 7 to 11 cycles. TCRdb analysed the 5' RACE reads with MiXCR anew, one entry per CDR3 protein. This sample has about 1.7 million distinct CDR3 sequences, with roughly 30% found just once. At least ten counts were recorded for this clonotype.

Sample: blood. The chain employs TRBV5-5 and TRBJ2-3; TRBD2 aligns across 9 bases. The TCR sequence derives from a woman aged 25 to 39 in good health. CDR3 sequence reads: CASSLGRGGGTDTQYF. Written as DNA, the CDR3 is TGTGCCAGCAGCTTGGGGCGGGGGGGTGGCACAGATACGCAGTATTTT.